This is a list of T cell receptor beta chains from one sample in a study of immune evolution from preneoplasia to lung adenocarcinoma. Profiled with immunoSEQ multiplex PCR; TCRdb holds only in-frame clones, not every one. Among around 10,000 clones listed, around 76% were seen once. The source material was FFPE minimally invasive lung adenocarcinoma tissue. The receptors come from a person aged 60-80 years with lung adenocarcinoma. Both conserved end residues are trimmed from each CDR3. The order of the fields is J gene, clone size, V gene, CDR3 length, CDR3 protein. Some rows have no size entry. The others give once, few or many, or a class for an expanded clone.

j_gene: TRBJ2-5
abundance: NA
v_gene: TRBV11-1
len: 11
CDR3aa: ASSPGYQETQY

j_gene: TRBJ1-6
abundance: NA
v_gene: TRBV5-1
len: 13
CDR3aa: ASSLVQAKNSPLH

j_gene: TRBJ2-7
abundance: NA
v_gene: TRBV27
len: 13
CDR3aa: ASSSSGTSGFEQY

j_gene: TRBJ2-1
abundance: NA
v_gene: TRBV6-6
len: 12
CDR3aa: ASSYSWSANEQF

j_gene: TRBJ1-6
abundance: NA
v_gene: TRBV6-4
len: 14
CDR3aa: ASSDSTKELDSPLH

j_gene: TRBJ2-6
abundance: NA
v_gene: TRBV19
len: 14
CDR3aa: ASSNRGLSGANVLT

j_gene: TRBJ1-1
abundance: medium-sized
v_gene: TRBV11-2
len: 11
CDR3aa: ASSRDYQATAF

j_gene: TRBJ1-3
abundance: once
v_gene: TRBV4-1
len: 12
CDR3aa: ASSPTGVRNTIY

j_gene: TRBJ1-2
abundance: NA
v_gene: TRBV30
len: 10
CDR3aa: AWSGSDRGYT

j_gene: TRBJ1-4
abundance: NA
v_gene: TRBV28
len: 12
CDR3aa: ASSPQGANEKLF

j_gene: TRBJ1-5
abundance: NA
v_gene: TRBV6-1
len: 12
CDR3aa: ASRVTGSMQPQH

j_gene: TRBJ1-2
abundance: NA
v_gene: TRBV7-2
len: 12
CDR3aa: ASSLRNPNYGYT

j_gene: TRBJ1-2
abundance: once
v_gene: TRBV6-1
len: 9
CDR3aa: AAGQNYGYT

j_gene: TRBJ1-3
abundance: NA
v_gene: TRBV9
len: 12
CDR3aa: ASSVGSSGNTIY

j_gene: TRBJ2-7
abundance: NA
v_gene: TRBV28
len: 10
CDR3aa: ASSPQGAEQY

j_gene: TRBJ1-4
abundance: NA
v_gene: TRBV29-1
len: 13
CDR3aa: SVKTQENINEKLF

j_gene: TRBJ2-7
abundance: NA
v_gene: TRBV5-6
len: 12
CDR3aa: ASSLRGTSLGQY

j_gene: TRBJ1-2
abundance: NA
v_gene: TRBV6-4
len: 15
CDR3aa: ASSPGTGGALNYGYT

j_gene: TRBJ2-3
abundance: NA
v_gene: TRBV10-1
len: 12
CDR3aa: ASSARLVLDTQY

j_gene: TRBJ1-6
abundance: NA
v_gene: TRBV5-6
len: 9
CDR3aa: ASSLGGPLH

j_gene: TRBJ2-5
abundance: few
v_gene: TRBV6-6
len: 11
CDR3aa: ASSSREQETQY

j_gene: TRBJ2-1
abundance: few
v_gene: TRBV11-3
len: 12
CDR3aa: ASTLAGPGNEQF

j_gene: TRBJ2-1
abundance: NA
v_gene: TRBV10-1
len: 10
CDR3aa: ASSETDNEQF

j_gene: TRBJ2-5
abundance: NA
v_gene: TRBV7-9
len: 12
CDR3aa: ASSLALREETQY

j_gene: TRBJ1-1
abundance: NA
v_gene: TRBV19
len: 13
CDR3aa: ASSIGAGSTAEAF

j_gene: TRBJ1-5
abundance: NA
v_gene: TRBV7-2
len: 10
CDR3aa: ASSLLGGPQH

j_gene: TRBJ2-3
abundance: NA
v_gene: TRBV11-2
len: 16
CDR3aa: ASSFEVAGGLGTDTQY

j_gene: TRBJ2-1
abundance: NA
v_gene: TRBV5-6
len: 12
CDR3aa: ASSSSGGGNEQF

j_gene: TRBJ2-7
abundance: NA
v_gene: TRBV6-5
len: 12
CDR3aa: ASSYRLAGGGQY

j_gene: TRBJ2-7
abundance: NA
v_gene: TRBV9
len: 15
CDR3aa: ASSVEASAPSSYEQY

j_gene: TRBJ1-2
abundance: NA
v_gene: TRBV11-2
len: 12
CDR3aa: ASSLGRLSGGYT

j_gene: TRBJ1-6
abundance: NA
v_gene: TRBV6-1
len: 13
CDR3aa: ASSTDISYNSPLH

j_gene: TRBJ2-5
abundance: NA
v_gene: TRBV20-1
len: 9
CDR3aa: GGQKGETQY

j_gene: TRBJ2-5
abundance: once
v_gene: TRBV7-9
len: 11
CDR3aa: ASSPGGGETQY

j_gene: TRBJ2-5
abundance: NA
v_gene: TRBV5-6
len: 13
CDR3aa: ASSSLRAGGETQY

j_gene: TRBJ1-6
abundance: NA
v_gene: TRBV30
len: 15
CDR3aa: AWSGILTGAFNSPLH

j_gene: TRBJ1-4
abundance: NA
v_gene: TRBV28
len: 13
CDR3aa: ASSKDRGMGEKLF

j_gene: TRBJ1-6
abundance: NA
v_gene: TRBV7-8
len: 13
CDR3aa: ASSDAGTTNSPLH

j_gene: TRBJ1-2
abundance: once
v_gene: TRBV27
len: 12
CDR3aa: ASSTRSRNYGYT

j_gene: TRBJ2-5
abundance: once
v_gene: TRBV4-2
len: 17
CDR3aa: ASSQEGTRNRPSQETQY

j_gene: TRBJ1-1
abundance: NA
v_gene: TRBV18
len: 12
CDR3aa: ASSPNRDNTEAF

j_gene: TRBJ1-4
abundance: NA
v_gene: TRBV19
len: 11
CDR3aa: ASRDTSLEKLF

j_gene: TRBJ1-2
abundance: NA
v_gene: TRBV7-8
len: 11
CDR3aa: ASSVREANPDT

j_gene: TRBJ1-2
abundance: once
v_gene: TRBV6-1
len: 12
CDR3aa: ASSPIETGTNYT

j_gene: TRBJ2-5
abundance: NA
v_gene: TRBV28
len: 12
CDR3aa: ASRKPRDSGTQY

j_gene: TRBJ1-5
abundance: few
v_gene: TRBV18
len: 13
CDR3aa: ASSPTGQGYQPQH

j_gene: TRBJ2-7
abundance: NA
v_gene: TRBV2
len: 13
CDR3aa: ASTRTGVGAYEQY

j_gene: TRBJ2-2
abundance: few
v_gene: TRBV7-6
len: 11
CDR3aa: ASSSVGGGELF